The source of this T cell receptor (beta chain) is a study of blood T cells in healthy people across ages. Overall study results and limits: A roughly linear age-dependent decrease characterized TCR beta diversity per million T cells.

Concerning this clonotype itself: Its antigen is unknown.

For the second PCR, which ran for about 7 to 11 cycles, a sample-barcoded 5' primer and a J-beta primer mix were used. Using its own MiXCR run on the 5' RACE reads, TCRdb lists one record per CDR3 protein. The sample includes hundreds of thousands of distinct CDR3 sequences, around 45% seen only once; the top ten take roughly a third. Trimming shortened V by 4 bases and J by 8 bases, and 14 bases separated the two germline ends. Looked up from germline, CDR1 is MNHEY and CDR2 is SMNVEV (reference sequence). This CDR3 spans 13 amino acids. The gene calls are TRBV27 and TRBJ1-2; weak D call: TRBD1 (6 bases). Sample: blood. The receptor's source is a woman aged 55-75 years in good health. CDR3 nucleotide sequence: TGTGCCAGCAGTTACGGACCAGGGGCCGGCTACACCTTC. This sequence encodes CASSYGPGAGYTF.